This TCR beta chain appears in the sequencing data of a study of shared T cell receptors in the human thymus (dated by TCRdb to the early 2020s). For context, the study as a whole: The study examined how the human thymus generates shared, self-reactive T-cell receptor alpha chains.

The CDR3 covers 16 residues, taking in both the cysteine and the phenylalanine. The CDR3 DNA has 48 bases and is translated from base 1. Taken from the germline V gene (reference sequence), the CDR1 and CDR2 loops are SEHNR and FQNEAQ. V is reduced by 8 bases and J by 5 bases, leaving a spacing of 24 bases between them. On this clone itself: No cognate antigen has been identified for it. The input lacks base qualities; no much larger clone sits a single base away.

The library came from the immunoSEQ multiplex PCR assay. Entries here come from immuneACCESS through TCRdb and include only in-frame sequences with V and J called. Some clones fail to appear in such tables; in the studies checked, an unresolved V gene covers under half of the shortfall, and the cause of the remainder is unknown. The sample contains some 640,000 clones, approximately 87% of them found a single time. The top ten clonotypes cover 0.0094% of the sample. This sample was shared with a second study, whose subject was human thymus T cells. The second source states: Immunologically healthy infants undergoing open corrective cardiac surgery for congenital heart defects in Finland were used as donors. The thymus tissue came from surgical resects taken out during corrective cardiac surgery. Both the thymic and the peripheral blood repertoires appeared to show biased V and J gene segment usage. According to the related research, thymic TCR repertoires were highly overlapping among unrelated individuals. The study used seven to nine infant thymus samples plus four related peripheral blood samples to characterize TCR alpha and beta repertoires. The infant donors were roughly 7 to 244 days old, and the cohort included five or six males and two females. After being mechanically released from the tissue, thymocytes were kept at -70 degrees C in pellets of about 8.5-34 million cells. A QIAsymphony instrument was used to extract genomic DNA from frozen cell pellets. The immunoSEQ multiplex PCR assay was used to amplify the TCRB and TCRAD loci from a standardized quantity of quality-controlled genomic DNA. The amplicons covered the V(D)J region and were long enough to include the CDR3 and to identify the V and J genes. The commercial immunoSEQ service was used to sequence amplicons on an Illumina platform. Primer bias and sequencing errors were corrected using previously described methods, and TCRAD and TCRB definitions followed the IMGT database. Analysis of the repertoires was done with immunoSEQ Analyzer 3.0 and VDJTools and included basic statistics, V/J segment usage, diversity estimates, rarefaction and pairwise overlap. Diversity was estimated with Chao1, ChaoE, Efron-Thisted, Shannon and inverse Simpson indices, and also on datasets down-sampled to the smallest sample. Repertoire overlap was assessed by strict matching of CDR3 nucleotide sequence, V gene and J gene, and clustering was done by Jaccard-based multidimensional scaling. On average, thymus samples gave 650,000 to 850,000 unique TCRB clonotypes, whereas blood samples gave around 80,000.

The clonotype was recovered from a boy younger than two with a congenital heart defect. Donor details come from another sample of the same person, matched by shared clones. Material: thymocytes. The rearranged chain carries TRBV7-9 and TRBJ1-2, and possibly TRBD1, on 6 matching bases. The nucleotide sequence reads as follows: TGTGCCAGCCGTCCCCCAGGGACACCCAAAGAATATGGCTACACCTTC. The resulting protein is CASRPPGTPKEYGYTF.